This is a list of T cell receptor beta chains from one sample in a study of T-cell reconstitution after alpha-beta-depleted transplantation in children. TCRdb reprocessed the PCR reads with MiXCR, giving one entry per CDR3 protein. The table includes 150,000 to 200,000 distinct CDR3 sequences, over 8.5% detected once. Sequenced material: PBMCs, taken before TCRalphabeta/CD19-depleted stem cell transplant. These receptors all stem from a boy aged 2 to 10 with acute myeloid leukemia, due to receive a stem cell transplant. CDR3s include the opening cysteine and the closing phenylalanine or tryptophan. A D gene is named only where the DNA matches it firmly. The listing skips clone size in some rows; elsewhere it reads once, few, many or a size class.

j_gene | d_gene | v_gene | abundance | CDR3nt | CDR3aa
TRBJ2-1 | - | TRBV30 | - | TGTGCCTGGAGTGTGCATTTAGGGGCCTACAATGAGCAGTTCTTC | CAWSVHLGAYNEQFF
TRBJ1-1 | - | TRBV6-5 | many | TGTGCCAGCAGTTACTCGAACAGGCTGAACACTGAAGCTTTCTTT | CASSYSNRLNTEAFF
TRBJ2-7 | - | TRBV14 | once | TGTGCCAGCAGCCCCCAGTCCTACGAGCAGTACTTC | CASSPQSYEQYF
TRBJ2-7 | - | TRBV7-6 | many | TGTGCCAGCAAGCAGATTCCGGAGTCCTACGAGCAGTACTTC | CASKQIPESYEQYF
TRBJ2-1 | - | TRBV5-6 | - | TGTGCCAGCAGCCCCTGTGGGAGCGGCCCATACAATGAGCAGTTCTTC | CASSPCGSGPYNEQFF
TRBJ2-3 | TRBD2 | TRBV20-1 | many | TGCAGTGCTAGAGATCCCAGGACTAGCGGGAGGGGTCCAGATACGCAGTATTTT | CSARDPRTSGRGPDTQYF
TRBJ1-4 | - | TRBV15 | few | TGTGCCACCAGCAGAGACCCTTCAACGAGGTTTTTT | CATSRDPSTRFF
TRBJ2-1 | TRBD2 | TRBV7-9 | many | TGTGCCAGCAGCTATTTTGGCGGGGGGAACAATGAGCAGTTCTTC | CASSYFGGGNNEQFF
TRBJ2-3 | - | TRBV20-1 | many | TGCAGTGCTAGAGATCCCGGAGATACGCAGTATTTT | CSARDPGDTQYF
TRBJ2-3 | - | TRBV5-1 | many | TGCGCCAGCAGCGCTATCCCGGATACGCAGTATTTT | CASSAIPDTQYF
TRBJ2-1 | - | TRBV7-2 | many | TGTGCCAGCAGCCCTCGGACATCCCTAGGGGGTGGTGAGCAGTTCTTC | CASSPRTSLGGGEQFF
TRBJ2-6 | - | TRBV5-1 | many | TGCGCCAGCAGCTTGCGACAGCCTGGGGCCAACGTCCTGACTTTC | CASSLRQPGANVLTF
TRBJ2-7 | - | TRBV12-3/TRBV12-4 | many | TGTGCCAGCAGTTTCTTGGAGACCTACGAGCAGTACTTC | CASSFLETYEQYF
TRBJ2-1 | - | TRBV3-2 | - | TGTGCCTCCACCCTTTTCCTAGCGGGAGGGTACAATGAGCAGTTCTTC | CASTLFLAGGYNEQFF
TRBJ2-1 | - | TRBV5-1 | many | TGCGCCAGCAGCTTGGAAATCAATGAGCAGTTCTTC | CASSLEINEQFF
TRBJ1-3 | TRBD1 | TRBV12-3/TRBV12-4 | many | TGTGCCAGCAGGCGCGGACAGGGTGGAAACACCATATATTTT | CASRRGQGGNTIYF
TRBJ2-2 | - | TRBV5-1 | many | TGCGCCAGCAGCTTGTCGTTGGGAACCGGGGAGCTGTTTTTT | CASSLSLGTGELFF
TRBJ2-3 | TRBD1 | TRBV25-1 | many | TGTGCCAGCAGCGAGACAGGGGGCACAGATACGCAGTATTTT | CASSETGGTDTQYF
TRBJ2-7 | - | TRBV20-1 | many | TGCAGTGCCCTCGGGGAGAGTCCCTACGAGCAGTACTTC | CSALGESPYEQYF
TRBJ2-3 | - | TRBV3-1 | many | - | CASSLHFGTQYF
TRBJ1-2 | TRBD1 | TRBV12-3/TRBV12-4 | few | TGTGCCAGCAGTTCGGGACAGGGATATGACTACACCTTC | CASSSGQGYDYTF
TRBJ1-1 | - | TRBV11-2 | many | TGTGCCAGCAGGGTCGCGGGCACACGGACTGAAGCTTTCTTT | CASRVAGTRTEAFF
TRBJ2-1 | - | TRBV4-2 | many | TGTGCCAGCGGTGGGGGGGCCCCCAATGAGCAGTTCTTC | CASGGGAPNEQFF
TRBJ1-5 | TRBD1 | TRBV12-3/TRBV12-4 | few | TGTGCCAGCAGTCCCTGGGGGACAGGGGGTCCTCAGCCCCAGCATTTT | CASSPWGTGGPQPQHF
TRBJ1-1 | - | TRBV20-1 | many | TGCAGTGCCCGGGGACGTCACTTGAACACTGAAGCTTTCTTT | CSARGRHLNTEAFF
TRBJ2-5 | TRBD1 | TRBV10-3 | many | TGTGCCATCAGTGAGGGGACAGAAGAGACCCAGTACTTC | CAISEGTEETQYF
TRBJ1-4 | - | TRBV12-3/TRBV12-4 | many | TGTGCCAGCCGACGGGGGGTAACTAATGAAAAACTGTTTTTT | CASRRGVTNEKLFF
TRBJ1-2 | - | TRBV5-4 | many | TGTGCCAGCAGCCAAAAGACAGGAGAGAACTATGGCTACACCTTC | CASSQKTGENYGYTF
TRBJ1-4 | - | TRBV21-1 | many | TGTGCCAGCAGGACCCGGCGGCTTTCGGCAGAAAAACTGTTTTTT | CASRTRRLSAEKLFF
TRBJ1-5 | - | TRBV20-1 | many | TGCAGTGCTAGTCATGCGGCCCGCAATCAGCCCCAGCATTTT | CSASHAARNQPQHF
TRBJ2-3 | TRBD2 | TRBV20-1 | many | TGCAGTGCTAGAATTCGTTTATCTAGCGGGAGGGCCCGTTTTGGTATGACAGATACGCAGTATTTT | CSARIRLSSGRARFGMTDTQYF
TRBJ2-1 | - | TRBV12-3/TRBV12-4 | - | TGTGCCAGCAGTCCCCAAAGACGGGGCCATGAGCAGTTCTTC | CASSPQRRGHEQFF
TRBJ1-1 | - | TRBV13 | many | TGTGCCAGCAGTCACGGAGGCGGCACTGAAGCTTTCTTT | CASSHGGGTEAFF
TRBJ2-1 | TRBD2 | TRBV6-1 | few | TGTGCCAGCAGGTTTTATAGCGGGAGCGAATCCTACAATGAGCAGTTCTTC | CASRFYSGSESYNEQFF
TRBJ1-3 | - | TRBV12-3/TRBV12-4 | many | TGTGCCAGCAGCCATAGGGACTTCTCTGGAAACACCATATATTTT | CASSHRDFSGNTIYF
TRBJ2-3 | - | TRBV28 | many | TGTGCCTGCCACGGCACAGATACGCAGTATTTT | CACHGTDTQYF
TRBJ2-3 | TRBD2 | TRBV6-5 | many | TGTGCCAGCAGTTACCTAGCGGGAGGCCTCACAGATACGCAGTATTTT | CASSYLAGGLTDTQYF
TRBJ1-1 | - | TRBV10-3 | many | TGTGCCATCAGAGCTGCGGGGGGCGACCAGAACACTGAAGCTTTCTTT | CAIRAAGGDQNTEAFF
TRBJ2-2 | - | TRBV6-1 | many | TGTGCCAGCAACCTTAAGACGATACCGAACACCGGGGAGCTGTTTTTT | CASNLKTIPNTGELFF
TRBJ2-3 | TRBD2 | TRBV11-2 | large | TGTGCCAGCAGCTTACGCGGGAGGGCCGTAGATACGCAGTATTTT | CASSLRGRAVDTQYF
TRBJ2-1 | TRBD1 | TRBV7-9 | many | TGTGCCAGCAGCTTATTACCTGGGACAGTCAATGAGCAGTTCTTC | CASSLLPGTVNEQFF